This TCR beta chain stems from a study of response to subunit inactivated influenza vaccine. Study conclusions and caveats: Researchers suggested that each seasonal influenza vaccination recruits few new T cells.

The CDR3 is made up of 13 amino acids. Trimming stripped 5 bases from V and 2 bases from J, with 10 bases between. Germline V gives CDR1 SGHRS, CDR2 YFSETQ. The table lists this clonotype with a few counts. Its specificity is not known. TCRdb called the RT-PCR reads again in MiXCR, with one record for every CDR3 protein. This table has 550,000 to 600,000 distinct CDR3 sequences, roughly 12% appearing once. The TCR sequence derives from a middle-aged man who received an inactivated influenza vaccine. The specimen comprised PBMCs from blood, sampled on the day of vaccination. The rearrangement links TRBV5-1 to TRBJ2-5, with a tentative D call TRBD1 (5 bases). The CDR3 sequence: CASRIAGQETQYF. CDR3 sequence (DNA): TGCGCCAGCAGAATTGCAGGGCAAGAGACCCAGTACTTC.